The 16 T cell receptor beta chains below all came from one sample that was sequenced in a study of cytomegalovirus exposure and HLA in healthy donors. 13 Jbeta primers and 60 Vbeta primers were used for the PCR. TCRdb keeps only in-frame clones here, not all; method: immunoSEQ multiplex PCR. The sample includes around 200,000 clones, approximately 80% seen only once; the top ten take approximately 1.2%. Sequenced input: PBMCs. The receptors stem from a girl aged 2 to 10 in good health and CMV-seropositive.

In regard to this clone: At one boundary the junction diverges from the germline segment, which might be a read error. The chain combines TRBV4-1 with TRBJ1-2, with 8 bases aligning to TRBD1. The CDR3 runs 16 residues. The germline V gene has CDR1 MGHRA and CDR2 YSYEKL. As DNA, the CDR3 is TGCGCCAGCAGCCAAGAACGGACAGGGCCTAAATATGGCTACACCTTC. Encoded protein: CASSQERTGPKYGYTF.

This clone has only one observation. The chain is built from TRBV20-1 and TRBJ1-5; no definite D call. The CDR3 is 11 amino acids. The V gene lost 5 bases and the J gene lost 7 bases, with 9 bases spanning the gap. Germline CDR1 is DFQATT and CDR2 is SNEGSKA (reference sequence). CDR3 residues: CSALAGQPQHF. Written as DNA, the CDR3 is TGCAGTGCTCTTGCGGGCCAGCCCCAGCATTTT.

This chain uses TRBV5-4 with TRBJ2-3; 10 nucleotides agree with TRBD2. Losses at the gene ends were 2 bases for V and 2 bases for J; bases not matched to a gene: 8. The CDR3 consists of 17 residues. From germline, CDR1 is SGHNT and CDR2 YYREEE (reference sequence). The CDR3 region has the DNA TGTGCCAGCAGCTTACGGCAACTAGCGGGGAACACAGATACGCAGTATTTT. Its protein is CASSLRQLAGNTDTQYF.

CDR3 protein: CAWSPGDRVYGYTF. In DNA, the CDR3 is TGTGCCTGGAGCCCCGGGGACAGGGTTTATGGCTACACCTTC. This chain connects TRBV30 to TRBJ1-2; TRBD1 matches 9 bases. The germline V gene has CDR1 GTSNPN and CDR2 SVGIG (reference sequence). This CDR3 comprises 14 residues. The V and J ends lost 3 bases and 5 bases, in that order; junction bases with no gene match: 7.

The chain combines TRBV5-4 with TRBJ1-4; D possibly corresponds to TRBD1 (6 bases). CDR1 and CDR2 (germline): SGHNT, YYREEE (reference sequence). V was cut by 4 bases and J by 6 bases, with 16 bases left in between. CDR3 length equals 15 residues. The DNA of the CDR3 is TGTGCCAGCAGCCCGACGGGGGGGGCGGATGAAAAACTGTTTTTT. Its translation is CASSPTGGADEKLFF.

The chain recombines TRBV5-6 with TRBJ1-2, with TRBD1 as a possible D gene (5 bases). CDR3 length: 14 amino acids. Germline CDR1 and CDR2: SGHDT and YYEEEE. V was shortened by 3 bases and J by 7 bases, with 16 bases between the two germline ends. CDR3 coding DNA: TGTGCCAGCAGCTCCGGAGGGGTTCACTCTGGCTACACCTTC. Translating gives CASSSGGVHSGYTF.

The rearrangement joins TRBV12-5 to TRBJ1-1; 9 bases line up with TRBD1. Germline assignment: CDR1 LGHNT and CDR2 FRNRAP. There are 14 residues in the CDR3. The V and J ends lost 0 bases and 12 bases, in that order; junction bases with no gene match: 8. The CDR3: CASGLVPGQGSTFF. In DNA, the CDR3 is TGTGCTAGTGGTTTGGTCCCGGGACAGGGTTCAACTTTCTTT.

The chain carries TRBV7-3 and TRBJ2-3, with D unresolved. Germline values: CDR1 SGHTA, CDR2 FQGTGA. Between the trimmed V and J ends, which lost 5 bases and 3 bases, there was a span of 15 bases. The CDR3 totals 15 residues. The CDR3 sequence: CASSLRGGGTDTQYF. DNA of the CDR3: TGTGCCAGCAGCCTGCGCGGTGGCGGTACAGATACGCAGTATTTT.

The chain combines TRBV2 with TRBJ2-3; 7 nucleotides agree with TRBD2. The CDR3 has 14 amino acids. The germline V gene encodes CDR1 SNHLY and CDR2 FYNNEI. With 6 bases clipped from V and 0 bases from J, the junction kept 3 bases outside the gene matches. The CDR3, as DNA: TGTGCCAGCAGGGGGGGGAGGAGCACAGATACGCAGTATTTT. Protein: CASRGGRSTDTQYF.

J is TRBJ2-3 and V is TRBV9; perhaps TRBD1 as D (5 bases). Trimming left V 3 bases short and J 4 bases short, with 15 bases between. The CDR3 has 15 residues. Looked up from germline, CDR1 is SGDLS and CDR2 is YYNGEE. The CDR3 region is CASSGLGGAPDTQYF. CDR3 bases: TGTGCCAGCAGCGGGCTAGGTGGGGCCCCAGATACGCAGTATTTT.

The rearrangement links TRBV25-1 to TRBJ1-5; 9 positions agree with TRBD1. The J segment lost 1 base and the V segment lost 3 bases, leaving 4 bases of the junction unmatched. Germline V gives CDR1 MGHDK, CDR2 SYGVNS. The CDR3 covers 16 residues. Here the CDR3 DNA reads TGTGCCAGCAGTGAGTCGGACAGGGGAAGCAATCAGCCCCAGCATTTT. Encoded protein: CASSESDRGSNQPQHF.

The chain uses TRBV9 and TRBJ2-1; 9 bases fit TRBD2. Germline-derived CDR1 and CDR2 are SGDLS and YYNGEE. The CDR3 sequence is 18 residues long. V shed 4 bases, J shed 5 bases, and the junction held 16 bases outside the gene matches. The CDR3 sequence: CASSTRDLSTSGDNEQFF. DNA for the CDR3: TGTGCCAGCAGCACTAGGGACCTGTCGACTAGCGGAGACAATGAGCAGTTCTTC.

J is TRBJ2-1 and V is TRBV7-2; 7 bases align to TRBD2. With V trimmed by 1 base and J by 15 bases, 12 bases remained unmatched. The CDR3 runs 14 residues. Germline V gives CDR1 SGHTA, CDR2 FQGNSA. The CDR3 sequence is CASSLGIERGGGFF. DNA of the CDR3: TGTGCCAGCAGCTTAGGTATTGAGCGGGGTGGGGGGTTCTTC.

V gene TRBV28 combines with J gene TRBJ1-1, with 7 positions matching TRBD1. Germline CDR1 MDHEN, CDR2 SYDVKM. CDR3 size: 15 residues. With V trimmed by 3 bases and J by 0 bases, 4 bases remained unmatched. CDR3 bases: TGTGCCAGCAGTTTCCGGACAGGTATGAACACTGAAGCTTTCTTT. Encoded protein: CASSFRTGMNTEAFF.

V and J are TRBV19 and TRBJ1-1, with 9 positions matching TRBD1. Germline V gene data show CDR1 as LNHDA and CDR2 as SQIVND (reference sequence). CDR3 size: 13 residues. The J segment lost 6 bases and the V segment lost 1 base, leaving 0 bases of the junction unmatched. CDR3 protein: CASSIGTGAEAFF. CDR3 DNA sequence: TGTGCCAGTAGTATAGGGACAGGGGCTGAAGCTTTCTTT.

V is TRBV9 and J is TRBJ2-1; 10 nucleotides agree with TRBD2. Trimming removed 3 bases from V and 9 bases from J; junction bases left unmatched: 9. Germline-derived CDR1 and CDR2 are SGDLS and YYNGEE. The CDR3 runs 15 residues. The CDR3 is CASSERAGGGPEQFF. In nucleotides, the CDR3 is TGTGCCAGCAGCGAGCGAGCGGGAGGGGGGCCTGAGCAGTTCTTC. The variable domain in full, with the rest retrieved from reference TRBV9 and TRBJ2-1, is DSGVTQTPKHLITATGQRVTLRCSPRSGDLSVYWYQQSLDQGLQFLIQYYNGEERAKGNILERFSAQQFPDLHSELNLSSLELGDSALYFCASSERAGGGPEQFFGPGTRLTVL.